Listed here are 18 T cell receptor beta chains from one sample, sequenced in a study of shared clonotypes between healthy human individuals. Sequencing used immunoSEQ multiplex PCR; TCRdb keeps in-frame clones, though not all of them. The table shows around 2.5 million clones, with 93% occurring only once. The sequencing sample was made of naive CD4+ T cells from PBMCs. As to subset: CD45RA+ positively selected. The receptors shown here come from a man aged 18 to 29 in good health. Some clones in this sample may be carry-over from other donors' samples.

The chain recombines TRBV6-5 with TRBJ2-7; 7 bases map to TRBD1. Unmatched junction bases numbered 13, after V lost 4 bases and J lost 7 bases. Germline-derived CDR1 and CDR2 are MNHEY and SVGAGI. The CDR3 sequence is 15 residues long. CDR3 residues: CASSLRWDSGKEQYF. For the CDR3, the DNA is TGTGCCAGCAGTTTACGTTGGGACAGTGGAAAAGAGCAGTACTTC.

This chain links TRBV18 with TRBJ2-5, with TRBD2 matching 10 bases. The CDR3 is 16 amino acids. Germline-derived CDR1 and CDR2 are KGHSH and LQKENI. J lost 2 bases, V lost 6 bases, and 9 bases had no gene match. The CDR3 DNA reads TGTGCCAGCTCGCTGATTAGCGGGAGGCTACAAGAGACCCAGTACTTC. It codes for CASSLISGRLQETQYF.

The chain couples TRBV4-1 to TRBJ1-1; 7 positions agree with TRBD1. J lost 7 bases, V lost 1 base, and 6 bases had no gene match. The germline CDR1 and CDR2 sequences are MGHRA and YSYEKL. CDR3 size: 14 residues. The CDR3 loop is CASSQVRQGGEAFF. CDR3 DNA: TGCGCCAGCAGCCAAGTGCGGCAGGGGGGTGAAGCTTTCTTT.

This chain links TRBV30 with TRBJ2-2, with D perhaps given as TRBD1 or TRBD2 (6 bases each). Trimming removed 5 bases from V and 5 bases from J, with 21 bases in between. The CDR3 has 16 amino acids. CDR1 and CDR2 (germline): GTSNPN, SVGIG (reference sequence). CDR3 region: CAWGPPKGGLTGELFF. The DNA for the CDR3 is TGTGCCTGGGGCCCCCCAAAGGGGGGATTAACCGGGGAGCTGTTTTTT.

Of note for this clone: In the same sample, other DNA sequences code for this CDR3. This chain joins TRBV9 and TRBJ2-5, with D tentatively TRBD1 or TRBD2 (5 bases each). The CDR3 is 14 residues long. The germline V gene encodes CDR1 SGDLS and CDR2 YYNGEE. V lost 0 bases and J 5 bases, leaving 11 bases between the germline ends. Here the CDR3 DNA reads TGTGCCAGCAGCGTAGGAGGGGCGGCGGAGACCCAGTACTTC. This gives the protein CASSVGGAAETQYF.

As to this clone: Other DNA sequences within the sample encode an identical CDR3. This chain links TRBV28 with TRBJ2-5, with 11 bases identical to TRBD2. Trimming at V came to 4 bases and at J to 5 bases, leaving 3 bases not matched to a gene. The germline CDR1 and CDR2 sequences are MDHEN and SYDVKM. The CDR3 runs 14 residues. CDR3 nucleotide sequence: TGTGCCAGCAGTTCGACTAGCGGGGAGGAGACCCAGTACTTC. Amino acid sequence: CASSSTSGEETQYF. Full variable domain (rest looked up from reference TRBV28 and TRBJ2-5): DVKVTQSSRYLVKRTGEKVFLECVQDMDHENMFWYRQDPGLGLRLIYFSYDVKMKEKGDIPEGYSVSREKKERFSLILESASTNQTSMYLCASSSTSGEETQYFGPGTRLLVL.

The chain carries TRBV5-1 and TRBJ1-2; 10 positions agree with TRBD1. V lost 4 bases to trimming and J lost 9 bases; unmatched junction nucleotides: 9. In germline, CDR1 is SGHRS, CDR2 YFSETQ. CDR3 length equals 14 residues. The DNA of the CDR3 is TGCGCCAGCAGCACCGGGACAGGGGAGCAAAGCTACACCTTC. Translation: CASSTGTGEQSYTF.

DNA of the CDR3: TGCGCCAGAACCGGGACAGGGCCCTACGAGCAGTACTTC. Protein sequence: CARTGTGPYEQYF. This chain links TRBV5-1 with TRBJ2-7, with 9 bases identical to TRBD1. This CDR3 has 13 amino acids. The V gene's germline CDR1 is SGHRS and CDR2 YFSETQ. J was trimmed by 2 bases and V by 8 bases; bases with no gene match: 5.

About this clone: The sample carries other DNA sequences with the same CDR3. V is TRBV7-3 and J is TRBJ2-1; no firm D call. This CDR3 has 15 residues. Trimming cost V 2 bases and J 0 bases, with 8 bases left between them. Germline V gene sequence: CDR1 SGHTA, CDR2 FQGTGA. CDR3 coding DNA: TGTGCCAGCAGCTTATCTGGAGACTCCTACAATGAGCAGTTCTTC. It is translated as CASSLSGDSYNEQFF.

The DNA for the CDR3 is TGCGCCAGCGCTACCGGTACAGGGCCCAACATTCAGTACTTC. It specifies CASATGTGPNIQYF. The gene calls are TRBV4-1 and TRBJ2-4, with D perhaps matching TRBD1 (6 bases). The length of the CDR3 is 14 residues. Germline V gives CDR1 MGHRA, CDR2 YSYEKL. With 8 bases removed from V and 7 bases from J, the gap between germline ends came to 18 bases.

The chain has TRBV10-3 and TRBJ1-2; 12 bases line up with TRBD1. Germline values: CDR1 ENHRY, CDR2 SYGVKD. The trim removed 9 bases at V and 8 bases at J, leaving 13 bases unmatched. The length of the CDR3 is 15 residues. CDR3: CAIYTAGQGARGYTF. The CDR3 DNA sequence: TGTGCCATTTATACCGCGGGACAGGGGGCGAGAGGCTACACCTTC.

V and J are TRBV2 and TRBJ2-5; D uncertain. This CDR3 region has 16 residues. Germline V gene lookup returns CDR1 SNHLY and CDR2 FYNNEI. Deletions cut 2 bases from V and 1 base from J, with 14 bases between. Here the CDR3 reads CASSENTPRTQETQYF. CDR3 nucleotide sequence: TGTGCCAGCAGTGAAAACACCCCTAGGACCCAAGAGACCCAGTACTTC.

V is TRBV2 and J is TRBJ2-2; the D is unclear. The CDR3 spans 12 residues. The V end was cut by 4 bases, the J end by 7 bases, with 7 bases between. Germline V gives CDR1 SNHLY, CDR2 FYNNEI. CDR3 DNA: TGTGCCAGCAGTGTAACGATCGGGGAGCTGTTTTTT. Translating it yields CASSVTIGELFF.

The chain uses TRBV6-6 and TRBJ2-1; D gene unclear. V was cut by 3 bases and J by 5 bases, with 11 bases left in between. Germline assignment: CDR1 MNHNY and CDR2 SVGAGI (reference sequence). The CDR3 runs 14 residues. CDR3 residues: CASSYSASHNEQFF. The CDR3 nucleotides are TGTGCCAGCAGTTATTCTGCAAGCCACAATGAGCAGTTCTTC.

As DNA, the CDR3 is TGTGCCAGCAGCCGCCCCTGGACAGGTTATCAGCCCCAGCATTTT. Its translation is CASSRPWTGYQPQHF. The chain has TRBV28 and TRBJ1-5; 7 bases align to TRBD1. The J segment lost 5 bases and the V segment lost 6 bases, leaving 10 bases of the junction unmatched. Germline V gene sequence: CDR1 MDHEN, CDR2 SYDVKM. The CDR3 has 15 amino acids.

This chain joins TRBV7-2 and TRBJ2-1, with D perhaps matching TRBD2 (5 bases). Deletions cut 5 bases from V and 10 bases from J, with 15 bases between. This CDR3 has 13 residues. Germline V gene lookup returns CDR1 SGHTA and CDR2 FQGNSA. CDR3 sequence: CASSLRPGREQFF. The CDR3 DNA follows: TGTGCCAGCAGCCTGAGGCCGGGAAGAGAGCAGTTCTTC.

This rearrangement joins TRBV7-2 to TRBJ2-4, with D possibly TRBD1 on 6 matching bases. Germline CDR1 reads SGHTA; CDR2 reads FQGNSA. Between the trimmed V and J ends, which lost 1 base and 4 bases, there was a span of 8 bases. The CDR3 loop spans 14 amino acids. CDR3 coding DNA: TGTGCCAGCAGCTTAGTCCAGGGGAAAAACATTCAGTACTTC. Amino acid sequence: CASSLVQGKNIQYF.

The chain joins TRBV6-1 to TRBJ2-7; 12 bases fit TRBD2. Germline CDR1 reads MNHNS; CDR2 reads SASEGT. CDR3 length: 14 amino acids. With V trimmed by 6 bases and J by 3 bases, 3 bases remained unmatched. Written as DNA, the CDR3 is TGTGCCAGCAGACCGGGACTAGCGGGCTACGAGCAGTACTTC. Residues: CASRPGLAGYEQYF.